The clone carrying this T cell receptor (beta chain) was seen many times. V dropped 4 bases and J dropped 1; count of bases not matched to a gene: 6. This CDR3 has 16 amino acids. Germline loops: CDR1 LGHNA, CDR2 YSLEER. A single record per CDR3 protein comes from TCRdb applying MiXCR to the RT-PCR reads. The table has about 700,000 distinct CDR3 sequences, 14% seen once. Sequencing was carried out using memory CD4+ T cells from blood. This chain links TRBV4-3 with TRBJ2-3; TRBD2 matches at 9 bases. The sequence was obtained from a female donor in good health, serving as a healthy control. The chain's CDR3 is CASSRSSGDGTDTQYF. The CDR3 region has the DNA TGCGCCAGCAGCCGTTCTAGCGGGGACGGCACAGATACGCAGTATTTT.